Below, 2 T cell receptor beta chains from the same sample are listed, as sequenced in a study of cytomegalovirus exposure and HLA in healthy donors. PCR used 60 Vbeta primers and 13 Jbeta primers. Sequenced by immunoSEQ multiplex PCR; TCRdb stores in-frame clones only, minus some. The sample holds some 200,000 clones, 70% to 90% seen once. The sample was PBMCs. The receptors here all came from a woman aged 30 to 39 in good health and CMV-seronegative.

V is TRBV10-3 and J is TRBJ2-3; 8 nucleotides line up with TRBD1. The germline V gene encodes CDR1 ENHRY and CDR2 SYGVKD. V shed 6 bases and J 5 bases; nucleotides not matched to a gene: 7. The CDR3 contains 14 residues. The CDR3 region is CAISLGQEGDTQYF. The DNA of the CDR3 is TGTGCCATCAGCCTGGGACAGGAGGGAGATACGCAGTATTTT.

In regard to this clone: One end of the junction varies from germline; a read error may be responsible. V usage is TRBV27 and J usage is TRBJ2-6, with a possible D match to TRBD1 (6 bases). Germline CDR1 reads MNHEY; CDR2 reads SMNVEV (reference sequence). The CDR3 length is 16 residues. The CDR3 DNA sequence: TGTGCCAGCAGTCAGGGGCAGGGCCCTGGGGCCAACGGCCTGACTTTC. As protein: CASSQGQGPGANGLTF.